This is a list of T cell receptor beta chains from one sample in a study of blood T cell repertoires in COVID-19. The assay was immunoSEQ multiplex PCR, and TCRdb's table has in-frame clones only and misses some. The data show roughly 91,000 clones, 70% to 85% seen once. Material for sequencing was peripheral blood. The receptor source for this set is a man between 65 and 80 years old with acute or convalescent COVID-19. CDR3s include the opening cysteine and the closing phenylalanine or tryptophan. Each record gives: D gene, V gene, clone size, J gene, CDR3 protein, CDR3 DNA. A D gene is named only where the DNA matches it firmly. Expanded clones are given a class, and other clones once, few, many or no size at all.

TRBD2	TRBV10-3	.	TRBJ2-1	CASRTSGTYNEQFF	TGTGCCTCCCGGACTAGCGGAACCTACAATGAGCAGTTCTTC
TRBD1	TRBV5-1	.	TRBJ2-2	CASSPEPGTVGTGELFF	TGCGCCAGCAGCCCCGAACCGGGGACAGTGGGCACCGGGGAGCTGTTTTTT
.	TRBV19	.	TRBJ2-7	CASRDTSYEQYF	TGTGCCAGTCGGGACACTTCTTACGAGCAGTACTTC
.	TRBV5-1	few	TRBJ1-3	CASSLGSGDGNTIYF	TGCGCCAGCAGCTTGGGATCAGGGGACGGAAACACCATATATTTT
TRBD1	TRBV4-1	.	TRBJ2-7	CASSPGQGDEQYF	TGCGCCAGCAGCCCGGGACAGGGGGACGAGCAGTACTTC
TRBD1	TRBV27	once	TRBJ2-1	CASSRRPGQSSYNEQFF	TGTGCCAGCAGTCGTCGACCGGGACAGAGCTCCTACAATGAGCAGTTCTTC
TRBD2	TRBV24-1	.	TRBJ2-3	CATRSGRATDTQYF	TGTGCCACTCGAAGCGGGAGGGCCACAGATACGCAGTATTTT
.	TRBV2	.	TRBJ2-2	CASRDRTGELFF	TGTGCCAGCAGAGATAGAACCGGGGAGCTGTTTTTT
TRBD1	TRBV10-1	few	TRBJ2-3	CASSPDRVTDTQYF	TGCGCCAGCAGTCCAGACAGGGTAACAGATACGCAGTATTTT
.	TRBV6-1	.	TRBJ1-2	CASSDTGNYGYTF	TGTGCCAGCAGTGATACAGGCAACTATGGCTACACCTTC
.	TRBV4-2	.	TRBJ1-1	CASSPHGGENTEAFF	TGTGCCAGCAGCCCTCACGGGGGAGAGAACACTGAAGCTTTCTTT
.	TRBV19	.	TRBJ1-5	CASSIDRQVNQPQHF	TGTGCCAGTAGTATAGATAGACAGGTCAATCAGCCCCAGCATTTT
.	TRBV4-1	many	TRBJ2-2	CASSQPTRRNTGELFF	TGCGCCAGCAGCCAACCCACGCGGCGGAACACCGGGGAGCTGTTTTTT
.	TRBV11-3	.	TRBJ1-1	CASSPGGPGKTNTEAFF	TGTGCCAGCAGCCCGGGGGGGCCAGGGAAGACGAACACTGAAGCTTTCTTT
TRBD1	TRBV2	few	TRBJ2-7	CASRVTGNEQYF	TGTGCCAGCAGGGTGACAGGGAACGAGCAGTACTTC
TRBD2	TRBV6-5	.	TRBJ2-1	CASSIGGANEQFF	TGTGCCAGCAGTATCGGGGGGGCCAATGAGCAGTTCTTC
.	TRBV7-2	.	TRBJ2-7	CASSLQGDEQYF	TGTGCCAGCAGTCTCCAGGGCGACGAGCAGTACTTC
.	TRBV28	.	TRBJ1-1	CAIGGGLNTEAFF	TGTGCCATCGGTGGGGGCCTGAACACTGAAGCTTTCTTT
.	TRBV28	.	TRBJ1-2	CASIESGGGYGYTF	TGTGCCAGCATCGAGTCTGGTGGAGGTTATGGCTACACCTTC
.	TRBV7-9	.	TRBJ2-1	CASGWGPSSSYNEQFF	TGTGCCAGCGGGTGGGGCCCTAGTTCCTCCTACAATGAGCAGTTCTTC
.	TRBV6-5	.	TRBJ2-2	CASSYSRYSTGELFF	TGTGCCAGCAGTTACTCGCGATACTCTACCGGGGAGCTGTTTTTT
TRBD1	TRBV29-1	.	TRBJ1-1	CSVVGDRVPEAFF	TGCAGCGTCGTCGGGGACAGGGTCCCTGAAGCTTTCTTT